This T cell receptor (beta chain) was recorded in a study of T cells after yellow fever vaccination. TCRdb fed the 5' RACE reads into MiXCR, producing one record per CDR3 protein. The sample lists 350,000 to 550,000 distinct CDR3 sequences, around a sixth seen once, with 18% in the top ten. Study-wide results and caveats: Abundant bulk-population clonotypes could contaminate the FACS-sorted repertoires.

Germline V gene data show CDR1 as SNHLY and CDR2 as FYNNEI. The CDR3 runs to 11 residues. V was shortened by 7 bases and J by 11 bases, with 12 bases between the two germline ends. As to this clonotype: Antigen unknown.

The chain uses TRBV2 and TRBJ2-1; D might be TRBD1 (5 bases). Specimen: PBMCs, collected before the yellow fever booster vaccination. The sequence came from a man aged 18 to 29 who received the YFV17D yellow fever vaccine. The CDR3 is CASNQQEKQFF. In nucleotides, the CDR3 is TGTGCCAGCAACCAACAGGAGAAGCAGTTCTTC.